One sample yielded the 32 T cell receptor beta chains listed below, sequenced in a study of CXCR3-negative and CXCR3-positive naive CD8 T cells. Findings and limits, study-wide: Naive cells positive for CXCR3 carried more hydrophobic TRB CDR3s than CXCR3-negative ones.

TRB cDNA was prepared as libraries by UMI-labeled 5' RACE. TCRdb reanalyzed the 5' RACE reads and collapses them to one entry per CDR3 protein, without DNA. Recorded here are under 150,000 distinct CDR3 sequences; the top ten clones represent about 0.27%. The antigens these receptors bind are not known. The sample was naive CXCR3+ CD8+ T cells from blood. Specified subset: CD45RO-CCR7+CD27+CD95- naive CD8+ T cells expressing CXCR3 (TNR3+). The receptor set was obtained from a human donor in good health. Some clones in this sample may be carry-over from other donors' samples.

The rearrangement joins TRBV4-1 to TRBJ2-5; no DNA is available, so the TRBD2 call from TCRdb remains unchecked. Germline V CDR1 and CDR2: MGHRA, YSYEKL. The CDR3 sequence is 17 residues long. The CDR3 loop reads CASSQSPGPVGDYEQYF.

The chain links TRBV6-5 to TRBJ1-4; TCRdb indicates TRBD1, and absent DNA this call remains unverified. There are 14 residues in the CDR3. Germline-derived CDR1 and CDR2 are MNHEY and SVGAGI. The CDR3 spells CASMDTATNEKLFF.

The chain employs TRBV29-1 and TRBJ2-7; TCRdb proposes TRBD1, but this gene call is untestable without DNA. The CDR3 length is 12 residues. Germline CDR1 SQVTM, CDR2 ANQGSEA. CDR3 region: CSVQPQGYEQYF.

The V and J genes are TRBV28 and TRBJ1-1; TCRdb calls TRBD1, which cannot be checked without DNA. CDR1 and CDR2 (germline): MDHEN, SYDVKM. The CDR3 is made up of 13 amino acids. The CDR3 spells CASNLPGNTEAFF.

The chain's CDR3 is CAWSVVGDEQYF. This rearrangement joins TRBV30 to TRBJ2-7; TCRdb picks TRBD1, but there is no DNA to check that call. CDR3 size: 12 residues. Per the germline V gene, CDR1 is GTSNPN and CDR2 is SVGIG (reference sequence).

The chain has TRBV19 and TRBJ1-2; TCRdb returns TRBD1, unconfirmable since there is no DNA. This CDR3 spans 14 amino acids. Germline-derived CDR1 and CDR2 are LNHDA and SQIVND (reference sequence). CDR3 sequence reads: CASSIPGSHDGYTF.

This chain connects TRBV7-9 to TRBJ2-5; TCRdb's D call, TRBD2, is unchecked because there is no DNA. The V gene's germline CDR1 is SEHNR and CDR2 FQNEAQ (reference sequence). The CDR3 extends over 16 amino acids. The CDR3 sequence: CASSILGTSGKETQYF.

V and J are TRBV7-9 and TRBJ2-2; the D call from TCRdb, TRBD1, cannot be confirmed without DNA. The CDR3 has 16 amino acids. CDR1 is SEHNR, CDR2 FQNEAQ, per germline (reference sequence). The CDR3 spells CAQDDPGDMNTGELFF.

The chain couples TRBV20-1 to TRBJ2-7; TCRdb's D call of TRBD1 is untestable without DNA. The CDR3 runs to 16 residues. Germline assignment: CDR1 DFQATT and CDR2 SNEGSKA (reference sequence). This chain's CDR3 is CSARDRSGAPSYEQYF.

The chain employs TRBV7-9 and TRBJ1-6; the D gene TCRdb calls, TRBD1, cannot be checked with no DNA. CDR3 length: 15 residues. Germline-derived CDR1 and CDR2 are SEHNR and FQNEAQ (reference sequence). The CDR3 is CASSAQQGGNSPLHF.

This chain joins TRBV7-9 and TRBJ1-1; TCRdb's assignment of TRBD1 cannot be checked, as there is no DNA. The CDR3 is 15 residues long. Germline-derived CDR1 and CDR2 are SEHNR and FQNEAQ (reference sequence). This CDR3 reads CASSLIEGAFAEAFF.

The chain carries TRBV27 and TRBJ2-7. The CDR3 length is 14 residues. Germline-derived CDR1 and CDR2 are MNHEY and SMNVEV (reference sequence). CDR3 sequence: CASSLGLNSYEQYF.

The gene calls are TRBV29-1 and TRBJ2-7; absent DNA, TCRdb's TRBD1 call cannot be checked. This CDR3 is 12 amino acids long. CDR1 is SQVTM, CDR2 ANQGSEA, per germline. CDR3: CSVKGQGDEQYF.

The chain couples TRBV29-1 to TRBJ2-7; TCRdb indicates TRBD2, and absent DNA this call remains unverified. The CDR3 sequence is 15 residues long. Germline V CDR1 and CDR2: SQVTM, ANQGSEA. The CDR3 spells CSVEASEREGYEQYF.

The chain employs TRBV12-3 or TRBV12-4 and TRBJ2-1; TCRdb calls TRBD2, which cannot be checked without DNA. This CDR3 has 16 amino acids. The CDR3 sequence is CASSFPGGGAFNEQFF.

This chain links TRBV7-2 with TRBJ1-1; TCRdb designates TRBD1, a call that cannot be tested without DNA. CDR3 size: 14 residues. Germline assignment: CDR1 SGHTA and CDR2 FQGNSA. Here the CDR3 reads CASSPDRDYTEAFF.

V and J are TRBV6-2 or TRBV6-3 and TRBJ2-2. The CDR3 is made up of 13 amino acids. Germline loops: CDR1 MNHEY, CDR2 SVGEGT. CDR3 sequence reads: CASSYGVTGELFF.

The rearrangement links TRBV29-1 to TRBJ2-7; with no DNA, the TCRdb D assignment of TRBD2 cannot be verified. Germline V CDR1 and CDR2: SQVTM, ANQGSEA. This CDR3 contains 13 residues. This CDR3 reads CSVEGGPEYEQYF.

The CDR3: CSVELADEQFF. This rearrangement joins TRBV29-1 to TRBJ2-1; TCRdb outputs TRBD2, but without DNA this stays unchecked. The CDR3 loop spans 11 amino acids. Germline V gene sequence: CDR1 SQVTM, CDR2 ANQGSEA.

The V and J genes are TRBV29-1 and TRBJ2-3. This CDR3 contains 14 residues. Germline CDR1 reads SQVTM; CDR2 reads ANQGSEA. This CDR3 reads CSVKGGSRTDTQYF.

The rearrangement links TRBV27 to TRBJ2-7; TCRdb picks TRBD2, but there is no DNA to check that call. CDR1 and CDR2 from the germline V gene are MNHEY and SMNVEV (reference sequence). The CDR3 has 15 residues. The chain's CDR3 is CASSLLASGRYEQYF.

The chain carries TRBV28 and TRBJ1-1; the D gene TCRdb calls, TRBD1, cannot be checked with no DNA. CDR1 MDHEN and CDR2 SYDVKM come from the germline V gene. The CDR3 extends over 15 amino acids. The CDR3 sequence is CASSLAAGGGTEAFF.

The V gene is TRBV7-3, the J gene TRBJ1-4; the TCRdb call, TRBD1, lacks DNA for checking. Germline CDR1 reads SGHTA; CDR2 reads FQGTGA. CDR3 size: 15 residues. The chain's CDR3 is CASSITGGGNEKLFF.

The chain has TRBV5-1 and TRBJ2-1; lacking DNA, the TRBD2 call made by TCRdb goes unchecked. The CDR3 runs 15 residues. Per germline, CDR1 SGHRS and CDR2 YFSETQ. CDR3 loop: CASNERRSSYNEQFF.

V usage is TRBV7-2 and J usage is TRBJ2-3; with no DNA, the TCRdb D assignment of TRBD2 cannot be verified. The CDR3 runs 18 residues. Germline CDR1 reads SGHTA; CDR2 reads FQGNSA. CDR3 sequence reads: CASSPWGLGEGGTDTQYF.

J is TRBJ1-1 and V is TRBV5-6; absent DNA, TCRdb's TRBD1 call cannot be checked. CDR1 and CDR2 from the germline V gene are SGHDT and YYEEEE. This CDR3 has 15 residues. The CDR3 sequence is CASSHATGGSTEAFF.

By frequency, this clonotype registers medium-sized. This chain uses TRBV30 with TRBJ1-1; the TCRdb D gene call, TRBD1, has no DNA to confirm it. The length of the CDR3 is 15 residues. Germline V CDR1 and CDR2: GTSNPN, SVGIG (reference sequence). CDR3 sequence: CAWSVLGQWTFGAFF.

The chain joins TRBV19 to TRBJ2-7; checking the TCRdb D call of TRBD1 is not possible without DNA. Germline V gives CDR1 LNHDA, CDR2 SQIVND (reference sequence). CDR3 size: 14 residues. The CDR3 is CASNPGTPQREQYF. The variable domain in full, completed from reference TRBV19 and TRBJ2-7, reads DGGITQSPKYLFRKEGQNVTLSCEQNLNHDAMYWYRQDPGQGLRLIYYSQIVNDFQKGDIAEGYSVSREKKESFPLTVTSAQKNPTAFYLCASNPGTPQREQYFGPGTRLTVT.

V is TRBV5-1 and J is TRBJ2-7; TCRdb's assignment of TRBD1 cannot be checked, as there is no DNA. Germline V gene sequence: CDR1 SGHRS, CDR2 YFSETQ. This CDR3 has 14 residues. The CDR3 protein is CASSRDSHRYEQYF.

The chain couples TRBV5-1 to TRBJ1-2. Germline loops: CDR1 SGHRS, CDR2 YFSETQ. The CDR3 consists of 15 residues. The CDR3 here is CASSRTGGGVHGYTF.

Here the CDR3 reads CASSVGDRPGTNEQFF. This chain joins TRBV9 and TRBJ2-1; TCRdb lists TRBD1, though no DNA is available to test this call. Germline CDR1 reads SGDLS; CDR2 reads YYNGEE. This CDR3 is built from 16 residues.

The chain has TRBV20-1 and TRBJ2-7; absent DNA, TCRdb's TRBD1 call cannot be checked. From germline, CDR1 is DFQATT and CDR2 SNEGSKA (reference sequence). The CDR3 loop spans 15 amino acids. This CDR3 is CSARVSGGQPYEQYF.